The 2 T cell receptor beta chains below come from one sample, sequenced in a study of blood T cells in healthy people across ages. The authors ran a second PCR of about 6 to 12 cycles using a sample-barcoded 5' primer and a J-beta primer mix. TCRdb independently ran MiXCR on the 5' RACE reads; one entry per CDR3 protein. The data contain some 1.5 million distinct CDR3 sequences, 35% to 45% of them singletons. The sequencing input was blood. Receptors were obtained from a young woman in good health.

This chain uses TRBV4-1 with TRBJ1-6; 9 bases are shared with TRBD1. Per the germline V gene, CDR1 is MGHRA and CDR2 is YSYEKL. The CDR3 runs 17 residues. With 1 base clipped from V and 8 bases from J, the junction kept 9 bases outside the gene matches. CDR3 DNA sequence: TGCGCCAGCAGCCAAGGTGGGACAGGGAGAATGGATTCACCCCTCCACTTT. The encoded protein is CASSQGGTGRMDSPLHF.

V gene TRBV23-1 combines with J gene TRBJ2-1, with 8 bases aligning to TRBD1. TRBV23-1 is marked as an open reading frame, function uncertain. The CDR3 runs to 17 residues. Germline trimming cut 7 bases from V and 0 bases from J; bases unmatched to any gene: 11. The CDR3 DNA reads as TGCGCCAGCAAAATCTCAGGGGGCTATAGCTCCTACAATGAGCAGTTCTTC. It translates to CASKISGGYSSYNEQFF.